The 21 T cell receptor beta chains below were found in one sample sequenced in a study of blood T cells in healthy people across ages. It was with a sample-barcoded 5' primer and a J-beta primer mix that a second PCR of roughly 6 to 12 cycles was run. From the 5' RACE reads, TCRdb called clonotypes with MiXCR, one entry per CDR3 protein. The table has about 1 million distinct CDR3 sequences, over 35% seen once. The sequenced sample was blood. The receptors shown here come from a woman aged 55-69 years in good health.

The chain carries TRBV5-5 and TRBJ1-6; TRBD1 might be the D (5 bases). The CDR3 is made up of 15 amino acids. V was clipped by 0 bases and J by 7 bases, with 11 bases between them. Per the germline V gene, CDR1 is SGHKS and CDR2 is YYEKEE (reference sequence). CDR3 sequence reads: CASSLDGGWNSPLHF. In DNA form, the CDR3 reads TGTGCCAGCAGCTTGGATGGGGGATGGAATTCACCCCTCCACTTT.

The chain combines TRBV7-8 with TRBJ2-5; D is unresolved. The CDR3 loop spans 16 amino acids. Trimming took 5 bases from V and 1 from J, leaving 17 bases between them. In germline, CDR1 is SGHVS, CDR2 FQNEAQ. CDR3 amino acids: CASSPARWGAQETQYF. CDR3 DNA sequence: TGTGCCAGCAGCCCAGCCCGTTGGGGTGCCCAAGAGACCCAGTACTTC.

As concerns this clonotype: It may be a read error: a sequence one base away is much more abundant. The chain uses TRBV28 and TRBJ2-1; D gene ambiguous. Germline CDR1 MDHEN, CDR2 SYDVKM. CDR3 size: 11 residues. V lost 4 bases to trimming and J lost 10 bases, with 8 bases between them. CDR3: CASSSNLEQFF. The CDR3 bases are TGTGCCAGCAGTTCCAACCTCGAGCAGTTCTTC.

Only a few counts were recorded for this clonotype. The chain is built from TRBV5-1 and TRBJ2-1; 12 bases line up with TRBD2. This CDR3 region has 16 residues. Germline trimming cut 4 bases from V and 7 bases from J; bases unmatched to any gene: 9. Germline CDR1 and CDR2: SGHRS and YFSETQ. The chain's CDR3 is CASSPEGLAGRNEQFF. As DNA, the CDR3 is TGCGCCAGCAGCCCGGAAGGACTAGCGGGAAGGAATGAGCAGTTCTTC.

The V gene is TRBV4-1, the J gene TRBJ1-1, with D perhaps matching TRBD1 (6 bases). Trimming pared 4 bases from V and 5 bases from J, leaving 17 bases between. The germline CDR1 and CDR2 sequences are MGHRA and YSYEKL. This CDR3 region has 15 residues. The CDR3 sequence: CASSPWGGRRTEAFF. CDR3 nucleotide sequence: TGCGCCAGCAGCCCCTGGGGGGGGCGCAGAACTGAAGCTTTCTTT.

This clonotype was seen only a few times. The J gene is TRBJ2-3, the V gene TRBV28, with unresolved D. Trimming shortened V by 7 bases and J by 2 bases, and 10 bases separated the two germline ends. The V gene's germline CDR1 is MDHEN and CDR2 SYDVKM. CDR3 size: 13 residues. As DNA, the CDR3 is TGTGCCAGCACCCGGGCAGTCACAGATACGCAGTATTTT. This gives the protein CASTRAVTDTQYF.

This clonotype has a handful of counts. The chain has TRBV28 and TRBJ2-7; 7 bases agree with TRBD1. Germline V gene sequence: CDR1 MDHEN, CDR2 SYDVKM. The CDR3 contains 14 residues. The ends lost 8 bases at V and 2 bases at J; junction bases unmatched: 9. Written as DNA, the CDR3 is TGTGCCAGCTTAGGGACAGCCCGACCCTACGAGCAGTACTTC. Its translation is CASLGTARPYEQYF.

This clonotype was counted many times. The rearrangement joins TRBV20-1 to TRBJ2-5; 8 bases are shared with TRBD2. The DNA end is a closer match to TRBJ2-7, so the J assignment may be wrong. CDR1 DFQATT and CDR2 SNEGSKA come from the germline V gene (reference sequence). CDR3 length equals 15 residues. The DNA of the CDR3 is TGCAGTGCTAGAGATAGGGCTAGCGGGCTTTACGAGCAGTACTTC. It translates to CSARDRASGLYEQYF.

This clonotype was seen only a few times. The chain uses TRBV15 and TRBJ2-3, with a possible D match to TRBD2 (5 bases). The V gene's germline CDR1 is LNHNV and CDR2 YYDKDF (reference sequence). The CDR3 spans 14 residues. V gave up 3 bases and J gave up 2 bases, with 9 bases separating them. The CDR3 DNA sequence: TGTGCCACCAGCAGGGACTTATTCACAGATACGCAGTATTTT. It yields the protein CATSRDLFTDTQYF.

This clonotype turned up a few times. This sequence joins TRBV12-3 or TRBV12-4 and TRBJ2-7; 7 bases agree with TRBD1. V gave up 6 bases and J gave up 2 bases; unmatched junction bases: 10. This CDR3 is built from 15 residues. The CDR3: CASSPNRQGPYEQYF. CDR3 nucleotide sequence: TGTGCCAGCAGCCCCAACCGACAGGGACCCTACGAGCAGTACTTC.

This clonotype was seen only once. One junction end disagrees with the germline gene, perhaps due to a read error. The chain couples TRBV7-3 to TRBJ2-1, with TRBD2 identical over 8 bases. This CDR3 contains 15 residues. Germline CDR1 and CDR2: SGHTA and FQGTGA. For the CDR3, the DNA is TGTGCCAGCAGCCCTCTAGCGGGTGGCTACAATGGGCAGTTCTTC. It yields the protein CASSPLAGGYNGQFF.

This clonotype was detected only a few times. The chain joins TRBV21-1 to TRBJ2-4; the table's D gene call, TRBD1, was not cross checked with the DNA. TRBV21-1 is classified as a pseudogene. The CDR3 has 17 residues. The CDR3 DNA follows: TGTGCCAGCAGCTCCCCCCCTTTAGACGTAGCCAAAAACATTCAGTACTTC. Its protein product is CASSSPPLDVAKNIQYF.

V gene TRBV5-1 combines with J gene TRBJ2-7; 8 bases line up with TRBD2. With 5 bases clipped from V and 4 bases from J, the junction kept 8 bases outside the gene matches. The CDR3 totals 14 residues. In germline, CDR1 is SGHRS, CDR2 YFSETQ. For the CDR3, the DNA is TGCGCCAGCAGTTCAGCGGGAGATGGGTACGAGCAGTACTTC. Translating gives CASSSAGDGYEQYF.

This rearrangement joins TRBV20-1 to TRBJ1-2; D possibly corresponds to TRBD1 (5 bases). The CDR3 has 14 amino acids. The germline CDR1 and CDR2 sequences are DFQATT and SNEGSKA (reference sequence). V lost 4 bases and J lost 4, with 16 bases in between. The CDR3 region is CSATEMTDFYGYTF. DNA for the CDR3: TGCAGTGCTACAGAAATGACAGATTTCTATGGCTACACCTTC.

This clonotype was detected a few times. The junction departs from the called germline gene at one end, perhaps through a read error. The chain combines TRBV12-3 or TRBV12-4 with TRBJ2-5; no clear D gene. Judging by the DNA end, TRBJ2-7 fits better; the J call may be wrong. This CDR3 has 11 amino acids. CDR3 region: CASSLEVEQYF. CDR3 DNA sequence: TGCGCCAGCAGCTTGGAAGTCGAGCAGTACTTC.

This clonotype has just a few counts. V usage is TRBV7-2 and J usage is TRBJ2-5; no clear D gene. The CDR3 totals 13 residues. V was cut by 5 bases and J by 11 bases, with 18 bases left in between. Looked up from germline, CDR1 is SGHTA and CDR2 is FQGNSA. CDR3 residues: CASSPPNYNEQYF. The CDR3, as DNA: TGTGCCAGCAGCCCCCCAAACTACAATGAGCAGTACTTC. Full variable domain (outside the CDR3, taken from reference TRBV7-2 and TRBJ2-5): GAGVSQSPSNKVTEKGKDVELRCDPISGHTALYWYRQSLGQGLEFLIYFQGNSAPDKSGLPSDRFSAERTGGSVSTLTIQRTQQEDSAVYLCASSPPNYNEQYFGPGTRLLVL.

There are a few counts of this clonotype. The chain is built from TRBV27 and TRBJ1-4; 9 bases line up with TRBD1. The J segment lost 8 bases and the V segment lost 1 base, leaving 2 bases of the junction unmatched. The CDR3 covers 14 residues. In germline, CDR1 is MNHEY, CDR2 SMNVEV (reference sequence). The CDR3 protein is CASSLYRGREKLFF. The CDR3 DNA follows: TGTGCCAGCAGTTTATACAGGGGGCGCGAAAAACTGTTTTTT.

The rearrangement uses TRBV12-3 or TRBV12-4 and TRBJ2-5; TRBD2 might be the D (6 bases). This CDR3 comprises 13 residues. V was trimmed by 3 bases and J by 5 bases, leaving 10 bases between them. The CDR3: CASSFLAWETQYF. Here the CDR3 DNA reads TGTGCCAGCAGTTTCCTAGCGTGGGAGACCCAGTACTTC.

This clonotype turned up a few times. The chain uses TRBV5-5 and TRBJ2-7, with TRBD2 matching over 10 bases. The J call is in doubt because the DNA end fits TRBJ2-1 better. Germline V gene lookup returns CDR1 SGHKS and CDR2 YYEKEE (reference sequence). The CDR3 spans 15 residues. The CDR3 loop is CASSLAAGGPNEQFF. For the CDR3, the DNA is TGTGCCAGCAGCTTGGCAGCGGGAGGGCCGAATGAGCAGTTCTTC.

As to this clonotype: It may be a read error: a sequence one base away is much more abundant. The chain combines TRBV27 with TRBJ2-2; D might be TRBD1 or TRBD2, each matching 5 bases. Deletions cut 5 bases from V and 2 bases from J, with 21 bases between. The V gene's germline CDR1 is MNHEY and CDR2 SMNVEV (reference sequence). CDR3 length: 18 amino acids. CDR3 amino acids: CASSPGPGIPLNTGELFF. CDR3 coding DNA: TGTGCCAGCAGTCCGGGACCGGGAATCCCTCTTAACACCGGGGAGCTGTTTTTT.

This clonotype was observed once. The V call is TRBV12-5, the J call TRBJ1-5; possibly TRBD1 for D (6 bases). V was pared by 1 base and J by 1 base, with 11 bases between. The CDR3 sequence is 16 residues long. In germline, CDR1 is LGHNT, CDR2 FRNRAP. CDR3 protein: CASGLGQALSNQPQHF. The CDR3 region has the DNA TGTGCTAGTGGTTTGGGACAGGCCTTAAGCAATCAGCCCCAGCATTTT.